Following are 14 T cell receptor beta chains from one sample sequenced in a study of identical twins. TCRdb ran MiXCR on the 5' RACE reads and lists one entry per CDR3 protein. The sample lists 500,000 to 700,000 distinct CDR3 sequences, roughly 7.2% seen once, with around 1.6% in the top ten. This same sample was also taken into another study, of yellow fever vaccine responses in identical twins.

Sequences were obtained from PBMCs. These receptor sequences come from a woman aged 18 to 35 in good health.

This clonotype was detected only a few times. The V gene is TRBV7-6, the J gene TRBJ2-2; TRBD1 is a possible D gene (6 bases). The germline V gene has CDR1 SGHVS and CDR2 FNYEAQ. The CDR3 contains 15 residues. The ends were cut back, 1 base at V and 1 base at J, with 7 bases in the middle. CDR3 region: CASSLGTVNTGELFF. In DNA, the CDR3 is TGTGCCAGCAGCTTAGGGACAGTGAACACCGGGGAGCTGTTTTTT. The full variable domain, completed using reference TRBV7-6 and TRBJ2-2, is GAGVSQSPRYKVTKRGQDVALRCDPISGHVSLYWYRQALGQGPEFLTYFNYEAQQDKSGLPNDRFSAERPEGSISTLTIQRTEQRDSAMYRCASSLGTVNTGELFFGEGSRLTVL.

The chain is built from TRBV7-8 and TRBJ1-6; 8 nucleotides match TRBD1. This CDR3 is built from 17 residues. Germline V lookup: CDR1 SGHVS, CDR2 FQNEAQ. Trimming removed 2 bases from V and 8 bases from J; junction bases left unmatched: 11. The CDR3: CASSLLSGQGGYSPLHF. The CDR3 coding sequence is TGTGCCAGCAGCTTACTATCTGGACAGGGAGGTTATTCACCCCTCCACTTT. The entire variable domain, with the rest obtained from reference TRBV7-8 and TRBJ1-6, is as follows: GAGVSQSPRYKVAKRGQDVALRCDPISGHVSLFWYQQALGQGPEFLTYFQNEAQLDKSGLPSDRFFAERPEGSVSTLKIQRTQQEDSAVYLCASSLLSGQGGYSPLHFGNGTRLTVT.

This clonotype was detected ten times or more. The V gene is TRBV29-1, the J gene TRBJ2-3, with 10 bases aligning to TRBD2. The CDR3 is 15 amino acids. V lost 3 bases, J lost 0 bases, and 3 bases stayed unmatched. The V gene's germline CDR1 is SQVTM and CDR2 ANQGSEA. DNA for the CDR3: TGCAGCGTTGACGGTAGCGGGGGGAGCACAGATACGCAGTATTTT. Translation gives CSVDGSGGSTDTQYF.

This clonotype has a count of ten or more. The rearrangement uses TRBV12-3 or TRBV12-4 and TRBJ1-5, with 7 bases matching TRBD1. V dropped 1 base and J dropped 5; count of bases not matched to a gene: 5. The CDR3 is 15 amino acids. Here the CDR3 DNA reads TGTGCCAGCAGTTTAGTTACAGGGGCCCATCAGCCCCAGCATTTT. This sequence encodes CASSLVTGAHQPQHF.

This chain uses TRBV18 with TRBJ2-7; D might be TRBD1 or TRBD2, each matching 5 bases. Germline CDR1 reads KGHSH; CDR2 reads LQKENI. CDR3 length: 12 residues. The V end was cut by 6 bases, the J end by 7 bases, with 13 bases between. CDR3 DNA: TGTGCCAGCTCGTGGGACGTCTCAGAGCAGTACTTC. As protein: CASSWDVSEQYF.

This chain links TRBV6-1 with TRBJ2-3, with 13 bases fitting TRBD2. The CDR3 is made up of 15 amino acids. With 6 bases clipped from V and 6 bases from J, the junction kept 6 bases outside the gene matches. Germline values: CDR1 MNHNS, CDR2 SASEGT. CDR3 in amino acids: CASSRRLAGGDTQYF. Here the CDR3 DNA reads TGTGCCAGCAGCCGCCGACTAGCGGGGGGTGATACGCAGTATTTT.

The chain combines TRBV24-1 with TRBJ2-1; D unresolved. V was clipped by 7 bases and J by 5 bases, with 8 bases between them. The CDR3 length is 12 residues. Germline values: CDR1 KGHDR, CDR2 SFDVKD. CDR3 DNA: TGTGCCACCAGAGGGATGGACAATGAGCAGTTCTTC. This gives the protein CATRGMDNEQFF.

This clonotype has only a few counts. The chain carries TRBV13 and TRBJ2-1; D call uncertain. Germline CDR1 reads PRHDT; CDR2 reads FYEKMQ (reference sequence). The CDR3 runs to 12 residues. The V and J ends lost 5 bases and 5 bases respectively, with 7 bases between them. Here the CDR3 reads CASSIRDNEQFF. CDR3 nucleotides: TGTGCCAGCAGCATTAGGGACAATGAGCAGTTCTTC.

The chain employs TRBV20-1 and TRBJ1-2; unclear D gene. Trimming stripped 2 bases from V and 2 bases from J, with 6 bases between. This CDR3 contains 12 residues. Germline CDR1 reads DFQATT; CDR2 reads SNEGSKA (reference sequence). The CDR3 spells CSARHDNYGYTF. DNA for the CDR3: TGCAGTGCTAGACATGACAACTATGGCTACACCTTC.

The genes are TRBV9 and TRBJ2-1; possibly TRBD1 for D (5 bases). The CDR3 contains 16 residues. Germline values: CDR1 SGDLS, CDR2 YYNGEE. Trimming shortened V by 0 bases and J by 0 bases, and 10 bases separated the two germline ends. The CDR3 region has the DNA TGTGCCAGCAGCGTAGAGGGCAGGGCCTCCTACAATGAGCAGTTCTTC. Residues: CASSVEGRASYNEQFF.

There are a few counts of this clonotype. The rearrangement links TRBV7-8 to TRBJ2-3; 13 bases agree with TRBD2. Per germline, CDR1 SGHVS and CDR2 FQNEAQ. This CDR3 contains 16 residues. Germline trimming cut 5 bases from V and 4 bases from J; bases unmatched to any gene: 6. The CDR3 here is CASSTRTSGGSDTQYF. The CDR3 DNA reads TGTGCCAGCAGCACCCGGACTAGCGGGGGTTCAGATACGCAGTATTTT.

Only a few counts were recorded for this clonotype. CDR3 protein: CASSTGTRMSNEQFF. For the CDR3, the DNA is TGTGCCAGCAGTACCGGGACTAGAATGTCCAATGAGCAGTTCTTC. This chain joins TRBV12-3 or TRBV12-4 and TRBJ2-1; TRBD2 matches 8 bases. This CDR3 has 15 amino acids. With 5 bases clipped from V and 6 bases from J, the junction kept 9 bases outside the gene matches.

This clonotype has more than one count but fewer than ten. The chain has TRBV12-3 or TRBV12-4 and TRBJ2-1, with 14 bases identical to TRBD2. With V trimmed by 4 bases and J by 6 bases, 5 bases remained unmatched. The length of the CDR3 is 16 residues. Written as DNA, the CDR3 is TGTGCCAGCAGTTCGCAGACTAGCGGGGGGGCCAATGAGCAGTTCTTC. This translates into CASSSQTSGGANEQFF.

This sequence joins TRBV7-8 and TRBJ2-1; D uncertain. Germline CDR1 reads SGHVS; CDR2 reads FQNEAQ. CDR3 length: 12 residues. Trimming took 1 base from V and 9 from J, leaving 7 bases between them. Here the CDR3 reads CASSLVLAEQFF. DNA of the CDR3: TGTGCCAGCAGCTTAGTTTTGGCTGAGCAGTTCTTC.